The next 5 T cell receptor beta chains were all read from a single sample in a study of blood T cell repertoires in COVID-19. TCRdb's table, derived via immunoSEQ multiplex PCR, lists solely in-frame clones and lacks some. The sample lists about 98,000 clones; about 80% were seen once. The sample taken for sequencing was peripheral blood. The receptor source for this set is a man between 65 and 85 years old with acute or convalescent COVID-19.

This sequence joins TRBV28 and TRBJ1-2, with D hard to call. This CDR3 contains 13 residues. The germline CDR1 and CDR2 sequences are MDHEN and SYDVKM. V was trimmed by 5 bases and J by 14 bases, leaving 21 bases between them. CDR3 sequence (DNA): TGTGCCAGCAGTACTGGCAGCCTCCTAGTAAGGACCTTC. Its translation is CASSTGSLLVRTF.

This clone was detected once. This sequence joins TRBV5-1 and TRBJ2-5; TRBD2 is a possible D gene (6 bases). This CDR3 is built from 13 residues. Germline V CDR1 and CDR2: SGHRS, YFSETQ. V lost 4 bases to trimming and J lost 4 bases, with 11 bases between them. In nucleotides, the CDR3 is TGCGCCAGCAGCACGGGGGACGTAGAGACCCAGTACTTC. It yields the protein CASSTGDVETQYF.

This clone was counted a few times. V gene TRBV5-1 combines with J gene TRBJ2-7; 8 positions match TRBD1. Germline assignment: CDR1 SGHRS and CDR2 YFSETQ. V lost 4 bases to trimming and J lost 3 bases; unmatched junction nucleotides: 3. The CDR3 is 13 residues long. The CDR3 DNA follows: TGCGCCAGCAGCAGGACAGGGAACTACGAGCAGTACTTC. This translates into CASSRTGNYEQYF.

This chain connects TRBV10-3 to TRBJ2-1, with TRBD1 matching 7 bases. Germline CDR1 reads ENHRY; CDR2 reads SYGVKD. With 10 bases clipped from V and 7 bases from J, the junction kept 16 bases outside the gene matches. The length of the CDR3 is 15 residues. The CDR3 protein is CASGEGGNGGNEQFF. The CDR3 nucleotides are TGTGCCAGCGGAGAAGGGGGCAATGGGGGAAATGAGCAGTTCTTC.

The sample holds a few counts of this clone. The rearrangement links TRBV9 to TRBJ1-3, with D hard to call. Germline CDR1 reads SGDLS; CDR2 reads YYNGEE. Trimming took 6 bases from V and 2 from J, leaving 9 bases between them. The CDR3 loop spans 13 amino acids. The CDR3 nucleotides read TGTGCCAGCACCTCTCGGGCTGGAAACACCATATATTTT. It specifies CASTSRAGNTIYF.